The text below deals with one T cell receptor (beta chain). Germline-derived CDR1 and CDR2 are SGHDN and FVKESK. The CDR3 sequence is 15 residues long. Trimming removed 1 base from V and 3 bases from J, with 10 bases in between. The data belong to a study of shared clonotypes between healthy human individuals. Study summary: Per donor, CD8 memory used one plate, CD8 naive used two, CD4 memory used three and CD4 naive used three.

CD8 cells classed as naive were CD45RO-negative and positively selected for CCR7, excluding terminally differentiated effector memory CD45RA+ cells. Repertoires were generated with immunoSEQ multiplex PCR, while TCRdb's copy carries only in-frame clones and drops some. The sample yields roughly 2.1 million clones, about 92% seen once. The sequence was obtained from a young man in good health. Some clones in this sample may be carry-over from other donors' samples. The chain is built from TRBV14 and TRBJ1-5; D may be TRBD1 (6 bases). The sequencing input was naive CD8+ T cells from PBMCs. This CDR3 is CASSQGQGINQPQHF. In DNA, the CDR3 is TGTGCCAGCAGCCAAGGGCAGGGGATCAATCAGCCCCAGCATTTT.